The 8 T cell receptor beta chains below were found in one sample sequenced in a study of graft-versus-host responses after intestinal transplantation. The authors processed graft tissue to release intraepithelial and lamina propria lymphocytes. TCRdb keeps only in-frame clones here, not all; method: immunoSEQ multiplex PCR. The table lists some 15,000 clones, roughly 80% of them singletons. The source material was ileum tissue, sampled approximately 83 weeks after intestinal transplantation. These receptors originate from a human patient who received an intestinal transplant, so some T cells may come from the graft donor.

The J gene is TRBJ2-7, the V gene TRBV7-9, with 8 nucleotides matching TRBD2. Germline CDR1 is SEHNR and CDR2 is FQNEAQ (reference sequence). Trimming cost V 4 bases and J 5 bases; bases outside gene matches: 10. The CDR3 covers 15 residues. This chain's CDR3 is CASSSSGGVMDEQYF. The CDR3 DNA sequence: TGTGCCAGCAGCTCGAGCGGGGGAGTTATGGACGAGCAGTACTTC.

The chain uses TRBV27 and TRBJ2-2; D is undetermined. Germline V gene sequence: CDR1 MNHEY, CDR2 SMNVEV (reference sequence). This CDR3 has 18 residues. V shed 1 base and J shed 0 bases, with 15 bases lying between them. DNA for the CDR3: TGTGCCAGCAGTTTATACCCTGTCTTGAACGCGAACACCGGGGAGCTGTTTTTT. As protein: CASSLYPVLNANTGELFF.

This clone was counted a few times. The chain recombines TRBV4-1 with TRBJ1-3; D uncertain. The CDR3 extends over 15 amino acids. Germline CDR1 and CDR2: MGHRA and YSYEKL. V lost 1 base and J lost 0, with 7 bases in between. In DNA, the CDR3 is TGCGCCAGCAGCCAAGTGACCAGCTCTGGAAACACCATATATTTT. Amino acid sequence: CASSQVTSSGNTIYF.

The chain links TRBV4-1 to TRBJ2-5; D not resolved. The J call may be faulty, since TRBJ2-7 better matches the DNA end. The germline CDR1 and CDR2 sequences are MGHRA and YSYEKL. The length of the CDR3 is 13 residues. This CDR3 reads CASSHRTSYEQYF. CDR3 DNA: TGCGCCAGCAGCCATAGGACCTCCTACGAGCAGTACTTC.

This clone was seen more than once but under ten times. V usage is TRBV5-6 and J usage is TRBJ2-7; D is ambiguous. This CDR3 is built from 13 residues. The V end was cut by 2 bases, the J end by 3 bases, with 9 bases between. Germline V lookup: CDR1 SGHDT, CDR2 YYEEEE. The DNA for the CDR3 is TGTGCCAGCAGCTTAGAAGGGAACTACGAGCAGTACTTC. It specifies CASSLEGNYEQYF.

This clone was counted between two and nine times. The chain recombines TRBV10-1 with TRBJ2-1; D ambiguous. The V gene lost 8 bases and the J gene lost 5 bases, with 13 bases spanning the gap. The CDR3 contains 13 residues. Germline-derived CDR1 and CDR2 are WNHNN and SYGVQD (reference sequence). CDR3 nucleotides: TGCGCCAGCTCCCGGACGGGTGACAATGAGCAGTTCTTC. As protein: CASSRTGDNEQFF.

This clone was picked up one time. The V call is TRBV4-1, the J call TRBJ1-1, with D unclear. V gave up 1 base and J gave up 0 bases, with 12 bases separating them. Germline V gene lookup returns CDR1 MGHRA and CDR2 YSYEKL. CDR3 length equals 16 residues. The CDR3 bases are TGCGCCAGCAGCCAAGCCGGACCCAATATGAACACTGAAGCTTTCTTT. Its translation is CASSQAGPNMNTEAFF.

This chain links TRBV6-5 with TRBJ1-4; D remains unclear. Germline V gives CDR1 MNHEY, CDR2 SVGAGI. The CDR3 spans 14 residues. The V gene lost 8 bases and the J gene lost 0 bases, with 10 bases spanning the gap. The DNA for the CDR3 is TGTGCCAGCGGACGAGGTGCAACTAATGAAAAACTGTTTTTT. This sequence encodes CASGRGATNEKLFF.